The T cell receptor (beta chain) described here comes from a study of OX40 agonist ivuxolimab in advanced cancers. Clones were read by immunoSEQ multiplex PCR, and TCRdb kept only the in-frame ones, dropping some. This sample carries about 100,000 clones, 90% of them seen once, and the ten largest clones take roughly 0.16%. Germline V CDR1 and CDR2: SNHLY, FYNNEI. The CDR3 runs 14 residues. Trimming stripped 2 bases from V and 1 base from J, with 9 bases between. The receptor was isolated from an adult with an advanced solid tumor such as melanoma, head and neck, liver or kidney cancer. Here the sequenced sample was CD4+ or CD8+ T cells sorted from blood, taken in a trial of the OX40 agonist ivuxolimab. V and J are TRBV2 and TRBJ2-7; TRBD1 is a possible D gene (5 bases). CDR3 DNA: TGTGCCAGCAGTGAAAGGGGATTATCCTACGAGCAGTACTTC. It translates to CASSERGLSYEQYF.